This TCR beta chain was profiled in a study of molecular identifiers for immune sequencing clone quantification listed by TCRdb under 2018. Study-level background: In a replicate experiment, RNA from around 18,000 or 91,000 naive CD8 T cells was split into five aliquots, four of which were sequenced. This methods study benchmarked molecular-identifier clustering-based TCR repertoire sequencing (MIDCIRS) and TCR RNA copy counting, using CD8 T cells to do so. Overall study outcomes, separate from this receptor: Modeling estimated roughly 3 recovered TCR RNA copies per cell, compared with around 9.7 by digital PCR, which implies roughly 29% capture efficiency. Highly expanded clone sizes could be underestimated because identical TCR molecules may share a barcode. Spiked-in Jurkat TCR RNA (about ten copies' worth), which is not part of the donor repertoire, was contained in the naive libraries. When barcode sub-clustering was not used, chimeric consensus sequences inflated TCR diversity, with chimeras reaching as high as 47%. Spiked-in Jurkat TCR RNA equivalent to a single cell was reported to be detectable even among 980,000 or so naive CD8 T cells. In CMV-specific effector cells, clones with more than 20 RNA copies accounted for over 99% of molecules, whereas in naive cells such clones accounted for under 1%.

This clonotype was observed a few times. Its target antigen remains unknown. No base quality values were provided; no much bigger clone lies one nucleotide off. Library preparation employed PCR. Data came from an Illumina HiSeq 4000. Bulk TCR libraries were generated as previously described, with the TCR primers listed in Table S5 used. Total RNA was purified with the Qiagen AllPrep DNA/RNA kit. Before analysis, reads from multiple sequencing runs of one library were combined. The paper's processing steps were these. Reads were retained only if the reads had an exact TCR constant sequence, and the retained reads were trimmed to 150 nt and grouped according to their 12-nt molecular barcodes. Reads within each barcode group were sub-clustered using a 15% Levenshtein threshold, and quality-weighted consensus sequences were constructed for each RNA molecule. Non-functional sequences were excluded, and lower-count sequences lying one edit away from another sequence were also excluded. Based on a fit of two negative binomial distributions, barcode sub-clusters having less than 20% of the maximum read count were discarded. TCRdb passed the public sequencing reads through fastp at Q25 and MiXCR, retaining productive beta sequences. Duplicate CDR3 protein sequences are folded into a single record with the most common DNA and genes. The V and J calls and clone size are TCRdb's, not the authors'. This sample gives some 320,000 distinct CDR3 sequences in total; 20% to 25% of them show up just once. The ten largest clones add up to 0.7% to 0.9% of the sample.

Naive CD8 T cell libraries were made from 20,000 to 1,000,000 sorted cells using 10%, 30% or 50% of purified RNA. On a BD FACSAria II, naive CD8 T cells were FACS-sorted as CD8+CD4-CCR7+CD45RA+ and collected into RLT Plus buffer. To test detection sensitivity, Jurkat RNA equal to fewer than 13 TCR copies was added to samples of about 20,000-1,100,000 naive CD8 T cells. CD8 T cells were enriched with RosetteSep CD8+ T Cell Enrichment Cocktail and Ficoll-Paque, followed by ACK red cell lysis. Taken from cysteine to phenylalanine, the CDR3 has 14 residues. The retained sequence is limited to the CDR3, 42 bases, with the frame set at the first base. V is pared back by 6 bases and J by 1 base, with 12 bases lying between the germline termini. The germline V gene (reference sequence) sets CDR1 to SEHNR and CDR2 to FQNEAQ.

The receptor comes from a human donor in good health. Some libraries in this study had Jurkat cell RNA spiked in. The V and J genes are TRBV7-9 and TRBJ1-1; the D gene is unclear. The sample consisted of naive CD8+ T cells from blood, with Jurkat cell RNA spiked in. In light of the paper, this sample's cell subset or site label describes: FACS-sorted CD8+CD4-CCR7+CD45RA+ naive T cells. CDR3 protein: CASRPETTNTEAFF. The DNA reads as follows: TGTGCCAGCAGACCGGAGACAACGAACACTGAAGCTTTCTTT.